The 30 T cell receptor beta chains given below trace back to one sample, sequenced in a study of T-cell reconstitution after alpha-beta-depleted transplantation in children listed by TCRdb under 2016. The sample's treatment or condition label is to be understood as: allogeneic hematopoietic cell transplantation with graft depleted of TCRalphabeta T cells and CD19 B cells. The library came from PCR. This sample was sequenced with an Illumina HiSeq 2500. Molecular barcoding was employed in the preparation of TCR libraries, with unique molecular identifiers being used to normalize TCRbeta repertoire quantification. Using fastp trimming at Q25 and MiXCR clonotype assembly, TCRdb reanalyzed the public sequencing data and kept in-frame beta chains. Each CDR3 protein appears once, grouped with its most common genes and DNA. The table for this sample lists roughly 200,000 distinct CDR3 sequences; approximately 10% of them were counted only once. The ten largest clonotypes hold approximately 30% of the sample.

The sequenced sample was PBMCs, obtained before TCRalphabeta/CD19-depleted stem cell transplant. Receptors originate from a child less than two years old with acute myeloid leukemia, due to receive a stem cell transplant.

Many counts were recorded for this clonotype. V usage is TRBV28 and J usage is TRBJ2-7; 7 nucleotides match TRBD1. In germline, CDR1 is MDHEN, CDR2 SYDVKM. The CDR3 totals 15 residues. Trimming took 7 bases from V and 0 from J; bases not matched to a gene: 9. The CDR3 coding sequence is TGTGCCAGCAATGCCTGGACAGGCCCCTCCTACGAGCAGTACTTC. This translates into CASNAWTGPSYEQYF.

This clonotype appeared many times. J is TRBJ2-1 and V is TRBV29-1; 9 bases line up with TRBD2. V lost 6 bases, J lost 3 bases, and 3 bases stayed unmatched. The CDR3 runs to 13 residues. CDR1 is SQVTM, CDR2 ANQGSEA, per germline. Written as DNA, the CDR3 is TGCAGCGTGATGACTAGCGGCTACAATGAGCAGTTCTTC. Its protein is CSVMTSGYNEQFF.

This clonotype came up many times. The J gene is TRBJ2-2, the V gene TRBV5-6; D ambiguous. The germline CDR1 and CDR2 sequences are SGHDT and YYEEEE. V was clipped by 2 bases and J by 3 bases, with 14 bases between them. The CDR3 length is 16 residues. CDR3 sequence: CASSFEWQSDTGELFF. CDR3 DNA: TGTGCCAGCAGCTTCGAATGGCAATCGGACACCGGGGAGCTGTTTTTT. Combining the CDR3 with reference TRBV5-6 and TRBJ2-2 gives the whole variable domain DAGVTQSPTHLIKTRGQQVTLRCSPKSGHDTVSWYQQALGQGPQFIFQYYEEEERQRGNFPDRFSGHQFPNYSSELNVNALLLGDSALYLCASSFEWQSDTGELFFGEGSRLTVL.

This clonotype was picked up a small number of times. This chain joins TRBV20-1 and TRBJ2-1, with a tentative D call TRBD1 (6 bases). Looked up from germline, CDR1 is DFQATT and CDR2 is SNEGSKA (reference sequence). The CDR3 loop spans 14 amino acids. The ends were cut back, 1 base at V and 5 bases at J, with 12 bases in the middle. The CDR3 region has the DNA TGCAGTGCTAGAGGCAGGGACAACAACAATGAGCAGTTCTTC. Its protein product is CSARGRDNNNEQFF.

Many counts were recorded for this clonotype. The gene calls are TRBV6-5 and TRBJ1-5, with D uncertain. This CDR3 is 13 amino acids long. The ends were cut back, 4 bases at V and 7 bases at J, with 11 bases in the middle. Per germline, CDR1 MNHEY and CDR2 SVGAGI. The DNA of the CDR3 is TGTGCCAGCAGTTCCGCGGGCGGACAGCCCCAGCATTTT. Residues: CASSSAGGQPQHF.

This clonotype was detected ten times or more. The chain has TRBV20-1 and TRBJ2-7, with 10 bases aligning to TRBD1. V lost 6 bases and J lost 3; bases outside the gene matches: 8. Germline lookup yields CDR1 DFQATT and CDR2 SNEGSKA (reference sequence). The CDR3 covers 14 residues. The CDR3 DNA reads TGCAGTGCGAGACCGGGACAGGGGCTCTACGAGCAGTACTTC. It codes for CSARPGQGLYEQYF.

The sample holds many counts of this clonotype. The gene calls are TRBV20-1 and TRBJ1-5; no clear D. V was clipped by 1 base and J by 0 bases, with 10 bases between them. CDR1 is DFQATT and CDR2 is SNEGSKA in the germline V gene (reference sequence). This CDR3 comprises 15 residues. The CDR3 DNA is TGCAGTGCTAGAGCTAGGCACTATAGCAATCAGCCCCAGCATTTT. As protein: CSARARHYSNQPQHF.

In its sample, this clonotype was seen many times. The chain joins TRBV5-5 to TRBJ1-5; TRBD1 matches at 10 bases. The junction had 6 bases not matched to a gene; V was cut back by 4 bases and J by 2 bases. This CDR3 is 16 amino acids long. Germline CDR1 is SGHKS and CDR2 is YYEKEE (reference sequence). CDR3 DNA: TGTGCCAGCAGCCCGACAGGGGGCTTGGGCAATCAGCCCCAGCATTTT. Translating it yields CASSPTGGLGNQPQHF.

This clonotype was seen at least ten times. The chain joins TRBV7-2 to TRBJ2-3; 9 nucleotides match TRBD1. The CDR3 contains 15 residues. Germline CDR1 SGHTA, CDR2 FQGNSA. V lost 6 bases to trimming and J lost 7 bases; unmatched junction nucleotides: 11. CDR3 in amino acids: CASSRSGTGSNTQYF. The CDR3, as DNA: TGTGCCAGCAGTCGTTCCGGGACAGGGTCGAATACGCAGTATTTT.

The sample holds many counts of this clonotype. The CDR3 DNA is TGTGCCAGCAGCCTGGGACAGGCGAATGAAAAACTGTTTTTT. Translating gives CASSLGQANEKLFF. The chain combines TRBV28 with TRBJ1-4; 8 positions match TRBD1. The CDR3 is made up of 14 amino acids. V shed 6 bases, J shed 5 bases, and the junction held 5 bases outside the gene matches. From germline, CDR1 is MDHEN and CDR2 SYDVKM.

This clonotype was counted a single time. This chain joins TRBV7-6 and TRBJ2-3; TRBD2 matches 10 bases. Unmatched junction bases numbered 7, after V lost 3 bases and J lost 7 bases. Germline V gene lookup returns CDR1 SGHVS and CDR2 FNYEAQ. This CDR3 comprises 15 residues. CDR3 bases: TGTGCCAGCAGCTTTACTAGCGGGGTAGGGAATACGCAGTATTTT. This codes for CASSFTSGVGNTQYF.

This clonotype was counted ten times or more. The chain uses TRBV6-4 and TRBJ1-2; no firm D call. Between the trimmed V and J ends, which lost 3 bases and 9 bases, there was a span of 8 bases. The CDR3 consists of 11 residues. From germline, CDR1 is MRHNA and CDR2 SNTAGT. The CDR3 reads CASSDSRSYTF. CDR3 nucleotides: TGTGCCAGCAGTGATTCCAGGAGCTACACCTTC.

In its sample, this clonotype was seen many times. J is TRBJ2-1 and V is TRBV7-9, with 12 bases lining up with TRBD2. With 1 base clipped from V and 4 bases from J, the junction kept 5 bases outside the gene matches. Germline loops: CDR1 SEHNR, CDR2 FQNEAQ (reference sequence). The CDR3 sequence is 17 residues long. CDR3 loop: CASSLDGLAGWYNEQFF. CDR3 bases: TGTGCCAGCAGCTTAGACGGACTAGCGGGGTGGTACAATGAGCAGTTCTTC.

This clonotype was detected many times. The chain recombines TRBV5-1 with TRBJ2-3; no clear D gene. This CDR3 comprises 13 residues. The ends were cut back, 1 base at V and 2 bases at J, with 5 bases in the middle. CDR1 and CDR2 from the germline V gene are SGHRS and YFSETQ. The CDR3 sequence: CASSLIFTDTQYF. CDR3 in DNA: TGCGCCAGCAGCTTGATCTTCACAGATACGCAGTATTTT.

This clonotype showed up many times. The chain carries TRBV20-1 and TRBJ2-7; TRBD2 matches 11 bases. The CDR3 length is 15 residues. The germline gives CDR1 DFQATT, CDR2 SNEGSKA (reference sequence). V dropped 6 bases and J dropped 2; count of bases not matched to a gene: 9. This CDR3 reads CSARPSTSGTYEQYF. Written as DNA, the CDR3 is TGCAGTGCAAGACCTTCGACTAGCGGGACCTACGAGCAGTACTTC.

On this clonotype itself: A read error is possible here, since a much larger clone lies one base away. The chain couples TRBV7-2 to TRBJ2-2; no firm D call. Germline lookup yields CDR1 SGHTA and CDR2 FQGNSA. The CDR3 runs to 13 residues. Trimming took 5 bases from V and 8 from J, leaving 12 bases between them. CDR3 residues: CTSSPEPRGELFF. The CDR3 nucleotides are TGTACCAGCAGCCCTGAGCCGAGGGGGGAGCTGTTTTTT.

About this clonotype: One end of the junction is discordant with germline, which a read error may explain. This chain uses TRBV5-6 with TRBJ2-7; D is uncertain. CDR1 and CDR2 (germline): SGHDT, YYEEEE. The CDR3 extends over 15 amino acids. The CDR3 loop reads CVSSLLSPDNYEQYF. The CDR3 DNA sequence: TGTGTCAGCAGCTTGTTGTCTCCGGATAACTACGAGCAGTACTTC.

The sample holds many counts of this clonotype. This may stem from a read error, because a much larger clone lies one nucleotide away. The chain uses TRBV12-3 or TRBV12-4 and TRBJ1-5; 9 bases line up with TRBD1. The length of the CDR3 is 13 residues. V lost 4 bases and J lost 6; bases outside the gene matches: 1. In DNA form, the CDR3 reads TGTGCCAGCAGTTGGGACAGGGCTCAGCCCCAGCATTTT. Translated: CASSWDRAQPQHF.

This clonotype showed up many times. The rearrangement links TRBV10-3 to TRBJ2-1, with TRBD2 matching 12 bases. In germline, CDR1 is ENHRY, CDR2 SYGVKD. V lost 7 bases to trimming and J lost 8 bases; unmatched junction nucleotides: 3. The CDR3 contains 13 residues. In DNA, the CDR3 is TGTGCCATCACCAGACTAGCGGGAGATGAGCAGTTCTTC. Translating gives CAITRLAGDEQFF.

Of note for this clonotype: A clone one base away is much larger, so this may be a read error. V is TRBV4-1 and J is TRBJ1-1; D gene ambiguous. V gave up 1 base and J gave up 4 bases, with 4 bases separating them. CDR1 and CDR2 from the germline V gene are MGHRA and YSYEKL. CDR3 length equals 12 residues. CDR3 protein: CASSQVSTEAFF. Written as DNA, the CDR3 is TGCGCCAGCAGCCAAGTGAGCACTGAAGCTTTCTTT.

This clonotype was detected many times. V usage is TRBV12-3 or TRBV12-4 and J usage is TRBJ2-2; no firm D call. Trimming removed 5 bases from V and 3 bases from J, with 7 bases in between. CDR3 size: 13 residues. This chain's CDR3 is CASSDGDTGELFF. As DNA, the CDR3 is TGTGCCAGCAGTGACGGAGACACCGGGGAGCTGTTTTTT.

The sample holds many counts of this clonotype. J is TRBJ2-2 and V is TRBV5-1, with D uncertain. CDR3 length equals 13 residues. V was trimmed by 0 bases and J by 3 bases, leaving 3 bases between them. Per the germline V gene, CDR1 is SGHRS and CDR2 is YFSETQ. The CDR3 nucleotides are TGCGCCAGCAGCTTGGGCCACACCGGGGAGCTGTTTTTT. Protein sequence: CASSLGHTGELFF. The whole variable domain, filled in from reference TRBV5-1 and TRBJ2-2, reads KAGVTQTPRYLIKTRGQQVTLSCSPISGHRSVSWYQQTPGQGLQFLFEYFSETQRNKGNFPGRFSGRQFSNSRSEMNVSTLELGDSALYLCASSLGHTGELFFGEGSRLTVL.

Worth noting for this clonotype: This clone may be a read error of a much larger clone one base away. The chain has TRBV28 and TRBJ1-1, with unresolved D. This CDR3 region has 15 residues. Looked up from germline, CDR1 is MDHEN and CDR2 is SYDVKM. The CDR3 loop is CACSLWANLLPEAFF. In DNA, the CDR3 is TGTGCCTGCAGTTTATGGGCAAATCTGCTTCCTGAAGCTTTCTTT.

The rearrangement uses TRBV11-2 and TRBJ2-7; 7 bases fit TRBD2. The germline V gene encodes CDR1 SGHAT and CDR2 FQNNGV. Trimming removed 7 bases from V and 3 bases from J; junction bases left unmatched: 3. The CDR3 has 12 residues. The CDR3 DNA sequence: TGTGCCAGCAACAGCGGGAACTACGAGCAGTACTTC. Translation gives CASNSGNYEQYF.

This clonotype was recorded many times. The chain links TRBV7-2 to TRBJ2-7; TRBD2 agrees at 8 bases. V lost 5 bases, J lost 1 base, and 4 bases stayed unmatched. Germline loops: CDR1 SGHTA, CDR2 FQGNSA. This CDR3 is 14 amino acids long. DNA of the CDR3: TGTGCCAGCAGCATACTAGCGGATTCCTACGAGCAGTACTTC. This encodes CASSILADSYEQYF.

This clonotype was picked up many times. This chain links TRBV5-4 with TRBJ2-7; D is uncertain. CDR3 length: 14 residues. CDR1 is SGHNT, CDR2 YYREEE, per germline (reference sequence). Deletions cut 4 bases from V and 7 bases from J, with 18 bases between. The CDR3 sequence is CASSPDSSLGEQYF. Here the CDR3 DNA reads TGTGCCAGCAGCCCCGACTCCTCCCTGGGAGAGCAGTACTTC.

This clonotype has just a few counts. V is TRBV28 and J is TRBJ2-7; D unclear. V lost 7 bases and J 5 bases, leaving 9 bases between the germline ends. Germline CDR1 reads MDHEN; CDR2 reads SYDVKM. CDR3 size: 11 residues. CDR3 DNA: TGTGCCAGCACGCCAGGACACGAGCAGTACTTC. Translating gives CASTPGHEQYF.

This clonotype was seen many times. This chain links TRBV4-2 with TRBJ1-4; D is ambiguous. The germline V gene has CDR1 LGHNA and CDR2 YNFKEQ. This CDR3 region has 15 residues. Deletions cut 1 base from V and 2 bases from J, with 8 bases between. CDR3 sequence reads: CASSQVGGTNEKLFF. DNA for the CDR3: TGTGCCAGCAGCCAAGTCGGAGGCACTAATGAAAAACTGTTTTTT.

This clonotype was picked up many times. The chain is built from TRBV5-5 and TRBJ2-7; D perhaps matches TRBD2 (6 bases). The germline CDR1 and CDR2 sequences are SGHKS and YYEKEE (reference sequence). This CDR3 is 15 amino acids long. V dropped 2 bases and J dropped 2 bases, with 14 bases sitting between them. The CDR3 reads CASSLGLYSTYEQYF. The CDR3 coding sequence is TGTGCCAGCAGCTTAGGACTATACTCTACCTACGAGCAGTACTTC.

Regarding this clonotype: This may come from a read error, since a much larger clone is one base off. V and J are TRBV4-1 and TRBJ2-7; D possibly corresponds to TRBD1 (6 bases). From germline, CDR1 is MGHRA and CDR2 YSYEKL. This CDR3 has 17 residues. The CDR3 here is CPSSQDTLQGFKDEQYF. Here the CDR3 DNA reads TGCCCCAGCAGCCAAGATACTCTACAGGGCTTCAAGGACGAGCAGTACTTC.